The rows below give T cell receptor gamma chains drawn from one sample of a study of Vδ1+ human thymocytes. TCRdb reapplied CATT to the multiplex PCR reads. Among approximately 20,000 gamma-chain clones listed, roughly 13% were seen once. Material for sequencing was Vdelta1+ gamma-delta thymocytes from the thymus. The receptors stem from a child younger than two who had congenital heart surgery. The CDR3 runs from the conserved cysteine through the conserved F or W. A clone size is listed for some rows: how often the clone was seen (once, few, many), or a class if it is expanded.

j_call clone_size cdr3_length v_call cdr3_aa cdr3_nt
TRGJP1 few 15 TRGV8 CATWDKGGTGWFKIF TGTGCCACCTGGGATAAGGGGGGCACTGGTTGGTTCAAGATATTT
TRGJP1 . 15 TRGV8 CATWDRGPTGWFKIF TGTGCCACCTGGGATAGGGGTCCCACTGGTTGGTTCAAGATATTT
TRGJ1/TRGJ2 few 15 TRGV9 CALWEATPNYYKKLF TGTGCCTTGTGGGAGGCAACACCGAATTATTATAAGAAACTCTTT
TRGJ1/TRGJ2 medium-sized 11 TRGV9 CALWDYYKKLF TGTGCCTTGTGGGACTATTATAAGAAACTCTTT
TRGJ1/TRGJ2 few 12 TRGV8 CATWGERYKKLF TGTGCCACCTGGGGCGAGCGCTATAAGAAACTCTTT
TRGJ1/TRGJ2 . 12 TRGV4 CATWNMEYKKLF TGTGCCACCTGGAATATGGAATATAAGAAACTCTTT
TRGJ1/TRGJ2 . 14 TRGV4 CATWNANRVGKKLF TGTGCCACCTGGAATGCTAACCGGGTCGGTAAGAAACTCTTT
TRGJP2 . 15 TRGV2 CATWDGLSSDWIKTF TGTGCCACCTGGGACGGGCTGAGTAGTGATTGGATCAAGACGTTT
TRGJP2 few 17 TRGV3 CATWDRPVWSSDWIKTF TGTGCCACCTGGGACAGGCCCGTATGGAGTAGTGATTGGATCAAGACGTTT
TRGJ1/TRGJ2 . 15 TRGV4 CATWNTYADYYKKLF TGTGCCACCTGGAACACCTACGCGGATTATTATAAGAAACTCTTT
TRGJ1/TRGJ2 . 13 TRGV4 CATWDDRGREKLF TGTGCCACCTGGGATGATCGGGGTCGGGAGAAACTCTTT
TRGJP2 few 18 TRGV2 CATWDGELVNSSDWIKTF TGTGCCACCTGGGACGGGGAGCTGGTAAATAGTAGTGATTGGATCAAGACGTTT
TRGJ1/TRGJ2 few 13 TRGV2 CATWKGVYYKKLF TGTGCCACCTGGAAGGGGGTTTATTATAAGAAACTCTTT
TRGJ1/TRGJ2 . 15 TRGV4 CATWDRPTNYYKKLF TGTGCCACCTGGGATCGCCCTACGAATTATTATAAGAAACTCTTT
TRGJP . 15 TRGV9 CALWGQELGKKIKVF TGTGCCTTGTGGGGCCAAGAGTTGGGCAAAAAAATCAAGGTATTT
TRGJP2 . 15 TRGV4 CATWKRFGSDWIKTF TGTGCCACCTGGAAGAGATTCGGTAGTGATTGGATCAAGACGTTT
TRGJ1/TRGJ2 . 12 TRGV4 CATWSCYYKKLF TGTGCCACCTGGTCATGTTATTATAAGAAACTCTTT
TRGJ1/TRGJ2 medium-sized 13 TRGV9 CALWEVRDYKKLF TGTGCCTTGTGGGAGGTGCGAGATTATAAGAAACTCTTT
TRGJ1/TRGJ2 few 11 TRGV5 CATWDRLKKLF TGTGCCACCTGGGACAGGCTCAAGAAACTCTTT
TRGJP2 few 15 TRGV4 CATWDKGGDDWIKTF TGTGCCACCTGGGATAAGGGAGGAGATGATTGGATCAAGACGTTT
TRGJ1/TRGJ2 few 11 TRGV2 CATWDTPKKLF TGTGCCACCTGGGACACCCCCAAGAAACTCTTT
TRGJ1/TRGJ2 . 11 TRGV4 CATWNPSKKLF TGTGCCACCTGGAATCCGTCGAAGAAACTCTTT
TRGJP2 few 15 TRGV2 CATWDPGGSDWIKTF TGTGCCACCTGGGACCCCGGGGGTAGTGATTGGATCAAGACGTTT
TRGJP2 . 15 TRGV2 CATWDGLGGDWIKTF TGTGCCACCTGGGACGGGCTGGGAGGTGATTGGATCAAGACGTTT
TRGJP . 17 TRGV8 CATWDFLGELGKKIKVF TGTGCCACCTGGGATTTCTTAGGAGAGTTGGGCAAAAAAATCAAGGTATTT
TRGJP2 . 17 TRGV4 CATWNGFVNSSDWIKTF TGTGCCACCTGGAATGGCTTCGTTAACAGTAGTGATTGGATCAAGACGTTT
TRGJ1/TRGJ2 few 11 TRGV4 CATWNGRAKLF TGTGCCACCTGGAATGGTCGGGCGAAACTCTTT